Given below is one TCR beta chain in context. Its antigen is undetermined. Using RNA transcripts as the source, TCR beta CDR3 regions were amplified. Researchers ran a first-round RT-PCR on the TCR CDR3 using the HTBI primer set. TCRdb processed the multiplex PCR reads anew with MiXCR; each CDR3 protein has one entry. The data contain hundreds of thousands of distinct CDR3 sequences, 25% to 30% of them singletons. This sample is drawn from a study of T cells in Graves' hyperthyroidism and ophthalmopathy. Every diagnosis used clinical symptoms, serum thyroxine and TRAb, thyroid ultrasound and orbital computed tomography. This CDR3 is built from 15 residues. Losses at the gene ends were 1 base for V and 4 bases for J; bases not matched to a gene: 4. Germline assignment: CDR1 LGHNA and CDR2 YSLEER. Findings and limits, study-wide: Most thyroid clonotypes with frequency above 0.001 were detected in blood. From stable hyperthyroidism, ophthalmopathy was set apart by a 13 V-J model.

This chain connects TRBV4-3 to TRBJ2-5, with 9 nucleotides matching TRBD2. The source material was blood. This TCR was recovered from a man aged 35 to 55 with Graves' hyperthyroidism that later progressed to Graves' ophthalmopathy. CDR3 DNA sequence: TGCGCCAGCAGCCAAGGCCAGCGGGGGGCAGAGACCCAGTACTTC. It encodes CASSQGQRGAETQYF.